A selection of T cell receptor beta chains follows, all from one sample in a study of T cell responses to AZD1222 COVID-19 vaccine. Here immunoSEQ multiplex PCR was the method, and the copy in TCRdb shows in-frame clones only, minus some. The sample carries approximately 120,000 clones, approximately 89% recorded once. The sample here was peripheral blood, taken on day 0 of AZD1222 vaccination. The receptor set was obtained from an adult in good health. Each CDR3 is given with its conserved first and last residue. A D gene is named only where the DNA matches it firmly. Some rows mark clone size as missing; the rest say once, few, many or name a class of expanded clone.

abundance,d_gene,j_gene,v_gene,CDR3aa,CDR3nt
few,TRBD1,TRBJ2-7,TRBV6-5,CASSYQGTGSGEQYF,TGTGCCAGCAGTTACCAAGGGACAGGGTCGGGTGAGCAGTACTTC
NA,NA,TRBJ1-2,TRBV2,CASSSYGYTF,TGTGCCAGCAGTTCGTATGGCTACACCTTC
NA,NA,TRBJ1-5,TRBV19,CASSLDSYNQPQHF,TGTGCCAGTAGTTTAGACAGCTACAATCAGCCCCAGCATTTT
NA,NA,TRBJ2-4,TRBV10-1,CASSEGGKNIQYF,TGCGCCAGCAGTGAAGGGGGCAAAAACATTCAGTACTTC
NA,NA,TRBJ2-5,TRBV19,CASSIGGGYQETQYF,TGTGCCAGTAGTATCGGAGGTGGGTACCAAGAGACCCAGTACTTC
NA,NA,TRBJ1-4,TRBV2,CASITWEKLFF,TGTGCCAGCATCACTTGGGAAAAACTGTTTTTT
few,TRBD2,TRBJ2-1,TRBV5-4,CASSLELAGYNEQFF,TGTGCCAGCAGCTTGGAACTAGCGGGGTACAATGAGCAGTTCTTC
NA,NA,TRBJ1-3,TRBV18,CASSPQGSGNTIYF,TGTGCCAGCTCACCACAGGGATCCGGAAACACCATATATTTT
NA,NA,TRBJ2-1,TRBV7-8,CASSRETGSLEQFF,TGTGCCAGCAGCAGGGAGACAGGTTCTTTAGAGCAGTTCTTC
NA,NA,TRBJ2-3,TRBV4-1,CASSQDANLGSYRRGTQYF,TGCGCCAGCAGCCAAGATGCCAATCTGGGTTCCTATCGCAGAGGTACGCAGTATTTT
NA,NA,TRBJ1-6,TRBV28,CASSPAGGGSTYSPLHF,TGTGCCAGCAGTCCCGCCGGGGGGGGGAGTACTTATTCACCCCTCCACTTT
NA,NA,TRBJ1-4,TRBV27,CASSLFPTRNRNEKLFF,TGTGCCAGCAGTTTATTCCCGACCCGAAACCGTAATGAAAAACTGTTTTTT
NA,NA,TRBJ1-5,TRBV4-2,CASSVGHLNQPQHF,TGTGCCAGCAGCGTTGGACACCTCAATCAGCCCCAGCATTTT
NA,TRBD2,TRBJ2-7,TRBV9,CASSVATPGGEQYF,TGTGCCAGCAGCGTGGCGACCCCGGGGGGGGAGCAGTACTTC
NA,NA,TRBJ1-1,TRBV7-8,CASSLDGDTEAFF,TGTGCCAGCAGCTTAGATGGCGACACTGAAGCTTTCTTT
few,NA,TRBJ1-5,TRBV4-2,CASSQVPWDQPQHF,TGTGCCAGCAGCCAAGTCCCCTGGGATCAGCCCCAGCATTTT
once,NA,TRBJ1-1,TRBV5-1,CASSLRGGPEAFF,TGCGCCAGCAGCCTGAGGGGGGGCCCTGAAGCTTTCTTT
NA,TRBD1,TRBJ1-1,TRBV5-1,CASSWGQGGTEAFF,TGCGCCAGCAGCTGGGGACAGGGAGGGACTGAAGCTTTCTTT
once,TRBD2,TRBJ2-1,TRBV11-2,CASSPQREGNEQFF,TGTGCCAGCAGCCCGCAGCGGGAAGGCAATGAGCAGTTCTTC
NA,TRBD1,TRBJ2-1,TRBV5-1,CASSWIGTDNNEQFF,TGCGCCAGCAGCTGGATTGGGACAGATAACAATGAGCAGTTCTTC
NA,NA,TRBJ1-2,TRBV4-3,CASSQGQNYGYTF,TGCGCCAGCAGCCAAGGGCAAAACTATGGCTACACCTTC
NA,NA,TRBJ1-1,TRBV29-1,CSVESGGPTEAFF,TGCAGCGTTGAATCTGGGGGCCCCACTGAAGCTTTCTTT
once,NA,TRBJ2-1,TRBV6-5,CASSIMASRNEQFF,TGTGCCAGCAGTATTATGGCCTCACGGAATGAGCAGTTCTTC
NA,TRBD2,TRBJ2-3,TRBV5-1,CASSSLTSGTDTQYF,TGCGCCAGCAGCTCCTTGACTAGCGGCACAGATACGCAGTATTTT
NA,TRBD1,TRBJ2-2,TRBV18,CASSPRTGGRSGELFF,TGTGCCAGCTCACCCCGCACAGGGGGCCGCTCCGGGGAGCTGTTTTTT
NA,NA,TRBJ1-1,TRBV21-1,CASSKAATGNQTKDTEAFF,TGTGCCAGCAGCAAAGCGGCGACAGGGAATCAGACGAAGGACACTGAAGCTTTCTTT
once,NA,TRBJ1-6,TRBV27,CASSSPTGYNSPLHF,TGTGCCAGCAGTTCCCCGACTGGGTATAATTCACCCCTCCACTTT
NA,NA,TRBJ1-4,TRBV19,CASTNGEEKLFF,TGTGCCAGTACCAATGGGGAGGAAAAACTGTTTTTT
NA,TRBD1,TRBJ1-2,TRBV2,CASQQGNYGYTF,TGTGCCAGCCAACAGGGGAACTATGGCTACACCTTC